Below, 23 T cell receptor beta chains from the same sample are listed, as sequenced in a study of sequential checkpoint blockade in melanoma. Treatment given: randomized to nivolumab then ipilimumab (arm A) or the reverse (arm B). TCRdb's table, derived via immunoSEQ multiplex PCR, lists solely in-frame clones and lacks some. In the table there are some 2,000 clones, 20% to 25% of which are singletons. Sequenced here: tumor tissue (inferred from file names), sampled from a patient given nivolumab and ipilimumab in sequence. All receptors come from a human donor with melanoma.

The genes are TRBV15 and TRBJ1-2; perhaps TRBD1 as D (5 bases). Trimming took off 1 base at V and 4 bases at J, with 10 bases between the two ends. CDR1 and CDR2 from the germline V gene are LNHNV and YYDKDF (reference sequence). The CDR3 consists of 14 residues. In DNA form, the CDR3 reads TGTGCCACCAGCAGAGGCCAGGGAGCCTATGGCTACACCTTC. Its protein is CATSRGQGAYGYTF.

By share, this clone ranks as medium-sized. This chain uses TRBV11-3 with TRBJ1-1; 7 nucleotides agree with TRBD1. After removal of 7 bases from V and 0 bases from J, the junction contained 5 bases not matched to a gene. This CDR3 region has 14 residues. The V gene's germline CDR1 is SGHNT and CDR2 YENEEA. As DNA, the CDR3 is TGTGCCAGCACCATCGACAGGGTGAACACTGAAGCTTTCTTT. It codes for CASTIDRVNTEAFF.

This clone turned up a few times. V is TRBV28 and J is TRBJ1-1; TRBD1 matches 10 bases. This CDR3 is built from 16 residues. V lost 3 bases and J lost 1; bases outside the gene matches: 5. Germline CDR1 MDHEN, CDR2 SYDVKM. The CDR3, as DNA: TGTGCCAGCAGTTTGGGACAGGGGAGGTGGAACACTGAAGCTTTCTTT. Protein: CASSLGQGRWNTEAFF.

V usage is TRBV18 and J usage is TRBJ2-2; TRBD2 matches 9 bases. Germline trimming cut 3 bases from V and 6 bases from J; bases unmatched to any gene: 8. The CDR3 loop spans 16 amino acids. The germline gives CDR1 KGHSH, CDR2 LQKENI. CDR3 sequence reads: CASSPSGLAGSGELFF. The DNA of the CDR3 is TGTGCCAGCTCACCTTCGGGACTAGCAGGATCCGGGGAGCTGTTTTTT.

A few counts support this clone. The CDR3 sequence is CAWSVLGHPGEKLFF. The CDR3 DNA reads TGTGCCTGGAGTGTACTGGGCCACCCGGGTGAAAAACTGTTTTTT. The chain uses TRBV30 and TRBJ1-4; D remains ambiguous. This CDR3 region has 15 residues. V was clipped by 0 bases and J by 7 bases, with 15 bases between them. Germline CDR1 reads GTSNPN; CDR2 reads SVGIG (reference sequence).

By share, this clone counts as medium-sized (0.01 to 0.1%). The chain carries TRBV11-3 and TRBJ2-5; TRBD1 matches 7 bases. The CDR3 extends over 14 amino acids. The germline V gene has CDR1 SGHNT and CDR2 YENEEA. After removal of 5 bases from V and 1 base from J, the junction contained 4 bases not matched to a gene. This CDR3 reads CASSHRDSQETQYF. The CDR3 DNA is TGTGCCAGCAGCCACCGGGACAGCCAAGAGACCCAGTACTTC.

This clone was detected only a few times. One end of the junction is discordant with germline, which a read error may explain. The rearrangement uses TRBV11-3 and TRBJ2-7; D uncertain. CDR3 length equals 14 residues. Germline V lookup: CDR1 SGHNT, CDR2 YENEEA. CDR3 sequence: CARSLTRAVYEQYF. The CDR3 DNA sequence: TGTGCCAGAAGCTTAACAAGGGCAGTCTACGAGCAGTACTTC.

This clone counts as medium-sized. J is TRBJ2-2 and V is TRBV9; 7 bases are shared with TRBD2. J lost 3 bases, V lost 0 bases, and 11 bases had no gene match. Per the germline V gene, CDR1 is SGDLS and CDR2 is YYNGEE. The length of the CDR3 is 18 residues. The CDR3 sequence: CASSVVPVGLADTGELFF. CDR3 nucleotide sequence: TGTGCCAGCAGCGTAGTTCCCGTCGGGCTAGCGGACACCGGGGAGCTGTTTTTT.

The chain is built from TRBV11-3 and TRBJ2-2, with D possibly called TRBD1 or TRBD2 (5 bases each). The CDR3 is 16 residues long. Germline V gives CDR1 SGHNT, CDR2 YENEEA. The V gene lost 6 bases and the J gene lost 5 bases, with 19 bases spanning the gap. CDR3 region: CASSRSPGWGTGELFF. DNA of the CDR3: TGTGCCAGCAGTCGAAGCCCGGGGTGGGGGACCGGGGAGCTGTTTTTT.

V usage is TRBV19 and J usage is TRBJ2-3; D is possibly TRBD1 or TRBD2 (5 bases each). Germline assignment: CDR1 LNHDA and CDR2 SQIVND (reference sequence). Trimming stripped 5 bases from V and 4 bases from J, with 10 bases between. This CDR3 has 13 residues. The DNA of the CDR3 is TGTGCCAGTAGTTACGGGGCCCCAGATACGCAGTATTTT. Encoded protein: CASSYGAPDTQYF.

V and J are TRBV6-8 and TRBJ2-3; the D call may be TRBD1 or TRBD2 (5 bases each). CDR1 is MNHGY and CDR2 is SAAAGT in the germline V gene. V was shortened by 8 bases and J by 4 bases, with 19 bases between the two germline ends. The CDR3 loop spans 15 amino acids. This CDR3 is CASQRDAHRPDTQYF. CDR3 nucleotide sequence: TGTGCCAGCCAACGGGACGCCCACCGACCAGATACGCAGTATTTT.

DNA of the CDR3: TGTGCCAGCAGTAATGGGTTCGGCACAGATACGCAGTATTTT. Protein product: CASSNGFGTDTQYF. The chain uses TRBV6-8 and TRBJ2-3; D call uncertain. Germline CDR1 MNHGY, CDR2 SAAAGT. The ends were cut back, 5 bases at V and 1 base at J, with 10 bases in the middle. The length of the CDR3 is 14 residues.

A word on this clone: A read error may account for a junction end that differs from germline. The chain joins TRBV19 to TRBJ2-7; D perhaps matches TRBD2 (6 bases). This CDR3 is 14 amino acids long. CDR1 and CDR2 (germline): LNHDA, SQIVND (reference sequence). The CDR3 spells CASRIAVFSYEQYF. The CDR3 DNA is TGTGCCAGTAGGATAGCGGTATTCTCCTACGAGCAGTACTTC.

This clone was counted once. J is TRBJ1-2 and V is TRBV28, with TRBD1 identical over 9 bases. V trimming: 6 bases; J trimming: 4 bases; junction bases outside the gene matches: 3. CDR3 size: 13 residues. Germline lookup yields CDR1 MDHEN and CDR2 SYDVKM. CDR3: CASRTGGGYGYTF. The DNA for the CDR3 is TGTGCCAGCAGGACAGGGGGAGGCTATGGCTACACCTTC.

The V and J genes are TRBV29-1 and TRBJ1-2; no definite D call. The V and J ends lost 0 bases and 9 bases respectively, with 11 bases between them. This CDR3 contains 12 residues. Germline assignment: CDR1 SQVTM and CDR2 ANQGSEA. CDR3 protein: CSVEDQPASYTF. In DNA, the CDR3 is TGCAGCGTTGAAGATCAGCCCGCGAGCTACACCTTC. The full variable domain, in which reference TRBV29-1 and TRBJ1-2 provide the parts outside the CDR3, is SAVISQKPSRDICQRGTSLTIQCQVDSQVTMMFWYRQQPGQSLTLIATANQGSEATYESGFVIDKFPISRPNLTFSTLTVSNMSPEDSSIYLCSVEDQPASYTFGSGTRLTVV.

The rearrangement joins TRBV9 to TRBJ2-2; the match to TRBD1 covers 7 bases. V shed 0 bases and J 5 bases; nucleotides not matched to a gene: 10. Germline V gives CDR1 SGDLS, CDR2 YYNGEE. CDR3 length: 17 residues. The CDR3 is CASSVGPGTVGTGELFF. CDR3 in DNA: TGTGCCAGCAGCGTAGGCCCGGGGACAGTAGGGACCGGGGAGCTGTTTTTT.

By frequency in the sample, this clone is medium-sized. J is TRBJ1-5 and V is TRBV11-3, with a weak D call TRBD1 (6 bases). CDR3 length: 16 amino acids. V was pared by 1 base and J by 1 base, with 11 bases between. Germline assignment: CDR1 SGHNT and CDR2 YENEEA. The CDR3 coding sequence is TGTGCCAGCAGCTTAGGAACGGGGGGCAGCAATCAGCCCCAGCATTTT. Protein sequence: CASSLGTGGSNQPQHF.

This clone was counted once. This chain connects TRBV19 to TRBJ1-2; no reliable D call. V lost 4 bases, J lost 4 bases, and 16 bases lay in between. Germline V gene data show CDR1 as LNHDA and CDR2 as SQIVND (reference sequence). The CDR3 runs 15 residues. CDR3 DNA sequence: TGTGCCAGTAGTACCCTCCCCGGAGGGATCTATGGCTACACCTTC. Its protein is CASSTLPGGIYGYTF.

The chain employs TRBV28 and TRBJ1-5; 9 bases map to TRBD1. The CDR3 is made up of 15 amino acids. Germline-derived CDR1 and CDR2 are MDHEN and SYDVKM. The V and J ends lost 3 bases and 1 base, in that order; junction bases with no gene match: 1. The CDR3 reads CASSLTGGSNQPQHF. DNA of the CDR3: TGTGCCAGCAGTTTGACAGGGGGAAGCAATCAGCCCCAGCATTTT.

The sample holds a few counts of this clone. The chain employs TRBV5-1 and TRBJ1-1; TRBD1 matches 10 bases. Trimming at V came to 4 bases and at J to 2 bases, leaving 8 bases not matched to a gene. The CDR3 extends over 16 amino acids. Germline-derived CDR1 and CDR2 are SGHRS and YFSETQ. CDR3: CASSGWDRGFNTEAFF. The CDR3 region has the DNA TGCGCCAGCAGCGGATGGGACAGGGGATTTAACACTGAAGCTTTCTTT. Using reference TRBV5-1 and TRBJ1-1 for the parts outside the CDR3, the full variable domain is KAGVTQTPRYLIKTRGQQVTLSCSPISGHRSVSWYQQTPGQGLQFLFEYFSETQRNKGNFPGRFSGRQFSNSRSEMNVSTLELGDSALYLCASSGWDRGFNTEAFFGQGTRLTVV.

This clone has a handful of counts. The gene calls are TRBV11-3 and TRBJ2-7, with TRBD1 matching 8 bases. Germline V lookup: CDR1 SGHNT, CDR2 YENEEA. After removal of 3 bases from V and 2 bases from J, the junction contained 3 bases not matched to a gene. This CDR3 has 14 amino acids. The CDR3 nucleotides are TGTGCCAGCAGCTTTAGGGACAGGCCCTACGAGCAGTACTTC. It is translated as CASSFRDRPYEQYF.

This clone is medium-sized. The chain employs TRBV28 and TRBJ2-7, with 7 nucleotides matching TRBD1. The CDR3 is 15 residues long. Germline trimming cut 6 bases from V and 0 bases from J; bases unmatched to any gene: 8. Germline CDR1 and CDR2: MDHEN and SYDVKM. CDR3 loop: CASSLGQSDSYEQYF. The CDR3 DNA is TGTGCCAGCAGCCTGGGACAGTCTGACTCCTACGAGCAGTACTTC.

Sample share makes this clone large. V gene TRBV9 combines with J gene TRBJ1-1, with D unclear. Germline CDR1 SGDLS, CDR2 YYNGEE. V gave up 4 bases and J gave up 0 bases, with 16 bases separating them. The CDR3 has 16 residues. The CDR3 DNA reads TGTGCCAGCAGCTTCCAAAGGCGGGCTGTGAACACTGAAGCTTTCTTT. It translates to CASSFQRRAVNTEAFF.